Listed here are 14 T cell receptor beta chains from one sample, sequenced in a study of blood T cell repertoires in COVID-19 (dated by TCRdb to about 2020). The method behind the library was the immunoSEQ multiplex PCR assay. Sourced from immuneACCESS, this table was stored by TCRdb with only in-frame sequences that have V and J called. A share of the clones is absent; for the studies checked, an unresolved V gene accounts for under half, and the remainder has no known explanation. Within this sample are roughly 180,000 clones, with roughly four fifths of them counted one time only. The top ten clonotypes cover approximately 10% of the sample. Input material: PBMCs or T cells enriched from blood (not recorded which). The receptors derive from a man between 40 and 49 years old who had recovered from COVID-19.

This sequence joins TRBV27 and TRBJ2-2, with a weak D call TRBD2 (5 bases). The CDR3 is made up of 17 amino acids. Germline V lookup: CDR1 MNHEY, CDR2 SMNVEV (reference sequence). V was cut by 1 base and J by 5 bases, with 17 bases left in between. CDR3 in amino acids: CASSLYSRALRTGELFF. The CDR3 DNA follows: TGTGCCAGCAGTTTATATTCGAGGGCCCTGAGGACCGGGGAGCTGTTTTTT.

This clone was recorded only once. The genes are TRBV21-1 and TRBJ1-3. TRBV21-1 is listed as a pseudogene. The CDR3 is made up of 17 amino acids. The CDR3 sequence: CASSKAPGRHSGNTIYF. CDR3 coding DNA: TGTGCCAGCAGCAAAGCGCCAGGGAGGCATTCTGGAAACACCATATATTTT.

V is TRBV15 and J is TRBJ1-2; TRBD1 agrees at 8 bases. V shed 3 bases, J shed 4 bases, and the junction held 7 bases outside the gene matches. The CDR3 loop spans 15 amino acids. Germline V gene lookup returns CDR1 LNHNV and CDR2 YYDKDF (reference sequence). The CDR3 sequence is CATSRGRGLSYGYTF. The CDR3 DNA sequence: TGTGCCACCAGCAGGGGCAGGGGGCTGAGCTATGGCTACACCTTC.

The gene calls are TRBV3-1 (or the pseudogene TRBV3-2) and TRBJ2-4; D ambiguous. The CDR3 runs 13 residues. V lost 2 bases and J lost 0, with 2 bases in between. Germline loops: CDR1 LGHDT, CDR2 YNNKEL (reference sequence). CDR3: CASSQLAKNIQYF. CDR3 bases: TGTGCCAGCAGCCAACTAGCCAAAAACATTCAGTACTTC.

This clone was found once. The V and J genes are TRBV28 and TRBJ1-4, with TRBD1 identical over 7 bases. The germline CDR1 and CDR2 sequences are MDHEN and SYDVKM. This CDR3 spans 13 amino acids. The V gene end was trimmed by 6 bases and the J gene end by 8 bases; junction bases not matched to a gene: 6. DNA of the CDR3: TGTGCCAGCAGAGGGGGCGGGAAGGAAAAACTGTTTTTT. Translating gives CASRGGGKEKLFF.

The chain recombines TRBV28 with TRBJ2-3; D perhaps matches TRBD1 (6 bases). This CDR3 spans 14 amino acids. The germline gives CDR1 MDHEN, CDR2 SYDVKM. Trimming took off 5 bases at V and 3 bases at J, with 12 bases between the two ends. The CDR3 DNA sequence: TGTGCCAGCAGTGCCCCCGGGACAACAGATACGCAGTATTTT. Its translation is CASSAPGTTDTQYF.

The chain has TRBV10-3 and TRBJ2-5; tentatively, D is TRBD1 (6 bases). Trimming removed 5 bases from V and 4 bases from J, with 11 bases in between. The CDR3 sequence is 13 residues long. Germline CDR1 reads ENHRY; CDR2 reads SYGVKD. The CDR3 protein is CAISQGQGETQYF. CDR3 bases: TGTGCCATCAGTCAGGGACAAGGAGAGACCCAGTACTTC.

CDR3 nucleotides: TGCAGCGTTGAAAGGGTCGGGACAGGGTTGCAGTTCTTC. This gives the protein CSVERVGTGLQFF. The chain links TRBV29-1 to TRBJ2-1; 9 nucleotides line up with TRBD1. The CDR3 spans 13 residues. The ends lost 2 bases at V and 12 bases at J; junction bases unmatched: 8. Germline CDR1 and CDR2: SQVTM and ANQGSEA.

V and J are TRBV24-1 and TRBJ2-1, with TRBD2 as a possible D gene (5 bases). There are 15 residues in the CDR3. Per germline, CDR1 KGHDR and CDR2 SFDVKD. The V end lost 3 bases, the J end lost 6 bases, and 14 bases lay between the germline ends. CDR3 protein: CATSDGVLAANEQFF. Here the CDR3 DNA reads TGTGCCACCAGTGATGGAGTGCTAGCAGCCAATGAGCAGTTCTTC.

The CDR3 loop reads CASSDWGGPQPQHF. In DNA form, the CDR3 reads TGTGCCAGCAGTGACTGGGGGGGTCCCCAGCCCCAGCATTTT. The chain is built from TRBV2 and TRBJ1-5, with D maybe TRBD1 (5 bases). V lost 3 bases and J 7 bases, leaving 13 bases between the germline ends. The CDR3 has 14 amino acids. Germline V lookup: CDR1 SNHLY, CDR2 FYNNEI.

This chain links TRBV30 with TRBJ1-4; 8 bases map to TRBD1. This CDR3 is built from 13 residues. After removal of 2 bases from V and 7 bases from J, the junction contained 3 bases not matched to a gene. The germline CDR1 and CDR2 sequences are GTSNPN and SVGIG (reference sequence). The CDR3 protein is CAWSLQGAEKLFF. CDR3 DNA sequence: TGTGCCTGGAGTCTCCAGGGGGCTGAAAAACTGTTTTTT.

CDR3 protein: CASSGSFGTTIYNEQFF. As DNA, the CDR3 is TGCGCCAGCAGTGGGTCGTTCGGGACTACGATCTACAATGAGCAGTTCTTC. The rearrangement links TRBV10-1 to TRBJ2-1, with 7 bases matching TRBD2. The CDR3 sequence is 17 residues long. The germline gives CDR1 WNHNN, CDR2 SYGVQD (reference sequence). Losses at the gene ends were 4 bases for V and 3 bases for J; bases not matched to a gene: 12.

Regarding this clone: Because the CDR3's place on the DNA is in doubt, the DNA is left out and the CDR3 is given as listed by TCRdb. The chain joins TRBV21-1 to TRBJ2-7; TRBD1, the D gene given by the table, was not confirmed from the DNA. TRBV21-1 is a pseudogene. 14 amino acids form the CDR3, both terminal residues included. The CDR3: CASSVGQGIHEQYV.

This chain uses TRBV21-1 with TRBJ2-3; the table's D call TRBD2 went unverified against the DNA. TRBV21-1 is annotated as a pseudogene. The CDR3 length is 17 residues. The CDR3 DNA reads TGTGCCAGCAGCACAGACCTGACTAGTGGACCCACAGATACGCAGTATTTT. Translation: CASSTDLTSGPTDTQYF.